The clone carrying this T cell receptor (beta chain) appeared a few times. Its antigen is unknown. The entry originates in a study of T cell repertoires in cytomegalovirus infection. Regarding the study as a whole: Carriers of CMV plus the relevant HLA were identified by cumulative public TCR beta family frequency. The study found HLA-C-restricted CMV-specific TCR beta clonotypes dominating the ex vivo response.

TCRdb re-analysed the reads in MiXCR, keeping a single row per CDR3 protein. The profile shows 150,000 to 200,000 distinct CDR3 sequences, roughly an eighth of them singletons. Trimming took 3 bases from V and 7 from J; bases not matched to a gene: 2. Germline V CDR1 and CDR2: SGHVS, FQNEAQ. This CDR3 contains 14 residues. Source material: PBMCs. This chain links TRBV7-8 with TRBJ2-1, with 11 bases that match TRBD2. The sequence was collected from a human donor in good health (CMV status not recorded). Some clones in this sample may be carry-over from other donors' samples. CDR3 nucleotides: TGTGCCAGCAGCTTGACTAGCGGGACTAATGAGCAGTTCTTC. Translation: CASSLTSGTNEQFF. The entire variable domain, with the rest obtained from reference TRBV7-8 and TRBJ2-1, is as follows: GAGVSQSPRYKVAKRGQDVALRCDPISGHVSLFWYQQALGQGPEFLTYFQNEAQLDKSGLPSDRFFAERPEGSVSTLKIQRTQQEDSAVYLCASSLTSGTNEQFFGPGTRLTVL.